The 14 T cell receptor beta chains reported below all come from one sample, sequenced in a study of cytomegalovirus exposure and HLA in healthy donors. The PCR contained 60 Vbeta and 13 Jbeta primers. Data came from immunoSEQ multiplex PCR; TCRdb stores just in-frame clones and leaves some out. This sample has 150,000 to 180,000 clones; 80% occur once, and the top ten carry 5.6%. Sequences were obtained from PBMCs. Receptor source: a woman in her thirties or forties in good health and CMV-seropositive.

The chain combines TRBV28 with TRBJ2-4, with D maybe TRBD2 (7 bases). There are 19 residues in the CDR3. The germline gives CDR1 MDHEN, CDR2 SYDVKM. V lost 3 bases, J lost 1 base, and 22 bases lay in between. Here the CDR3 reads CASSFFGGLKVFAKNIQYF. CDR3 in DNA: TGTGCCAGCAGTTTTTTCGGGGGGCTCAAGGTTTTTGCCAAAAACATTCAGTACTTC.

The chain uses TRBV5-1 and TRBJ2-5, with D possibly being TRBD2 (5 bases). The J call could be wrong; TRBJ2-7 is a better fit for the DNA end. The CDR3 totals 13 residues. CDR1 is SGHRS and CDR2 is YFSETQ in the germline V gene. CDR3 nucleotide sequence: TGCGCCAGCAGCTTGGCGCCGGGGTACGAGCAGTACTTC. Translated, it gives CASSLAPGYEQYF.

The rearrangement joins TRBV9 to TRBJ2-2; D gene unclear. Germline V gives CDR1 SGDLS, CDR2 YYNGEE. CDR3 length: 13 amino acids. The ends were cut back, 0 bases at V and 4 bases at J, with 4 bases in the middle. The CDR3 region has the DNA TGTGCCAGCAGCGTAGCGGTCACCGGGGAGCTGTTTTTT. Translation gives CASSVAVTGELFF.

J is TRBJ1-1 and V is TRBV29-1, with 8 bases lining up with TRBD1. Losses at the gene ends were 4 bases for V and 7 bases for J; bases not matched to a gene: 8. The V gene's germline CDR1 is SQVTM and CDR2 ANQGSEA. This CDR3 comprises 13 residues. This chain's CDR3 is CSVGGTGSGEAFF. For the CDR3, the DNA is TGCAGCGTTGGGGGGACAGGATCAGGTGAAGCTTTCTTT.

The chain carries TRBV4-1 and TRBJ2-2; 10 bases align to TRBD2. Trimming cost V 3 bases and J 0 bases; bases outside gene matches: 7. Germline CDR1 is MGHRA and CDR2 is YSYEKL. This CDR3 is 18 amino acids long. The CDR3 bases are TGCGCCAGCAGCCACCACGGACTAGCGGAGACGAACACCGGGGAGCTGTTTTTT. It yields the protein CASSHHGLAETNTGELFF.

V is TRBV5-1 and J is TRBJ1-1; tentatively, D is TRBD1 (6 bases). Trimming took off 4 bases at V and 8 bases at J, with 18 bases between the two ends. CDR1 and CDR2 from the germline V gene are SGHRS and YFSETQ. There are 14 residues in the CDR3. The CDR3 loop is CASSPRGGAVEAFF. In nucleotides, the CDR3 is TGCGCCAGCAGCCCGAGGGGGGGCGCGGTCGAAGCTTTCTTT.

The CDR3: CASRPPTITYEQYF. The CDR3 bases are TGCGCCAGCAGGCCACCGACTATTACCTACGAGCAGTACTTC. The J gene is TRBJ2-7, the V gene TRBV10-2, with D possibly TRBD2 on 5 matching bases. Per germline, CDR1 WSHSY and CDR2 SAAADI. There are 14 residues in the CDR3. The ends were cut back, 6 bases at V and 2 bases at J, with 14 bases in the middle.

This rearrangement joins TRBV5-1 to TRBJ2-1; 9 bases align to TRBD2. Germline CDR1 reads SGHRS; CDR2 reads YFSETQ. This CDR3 has 15 residues. Losses at the gene ends were 5 bases for V and 7 bases for J; bases not matched to a gene: 10. CDR3 sequence reads: CASRREGLGGNEQFF. The CDR3 region has the DNA TGCGCCAGCAGGCGGGAGGGCCTAGGAGGGAATGAGCAGTTCTTC. Based on the CDR3 plus reference TRBV5-1 and TRBJ2-1, the full variable domain is KAGVTQTPRYLIKTRGQQVTLSCSPISGHRSVSWYQQTPGQGLQFLFEYFSETQRNKGNFPGRFSGRQFSNSRSEMNVSTLELGDSALYLCASRREGLGGNEQFFGPGTRLTVL.

This clone has just one count. This chain links TRBV4-1 with TRBJ1-5; D is unclear. The germline V gene has CDR1 MGHRA and CDR2 YSYEKL. V was trimmed by 0 bases and J by 8 bases, leaving 11 bases between them. The CDR3 spans 14 residues. This CDR3 reads CASSQDLPEEPQHF. DNA for the CDR3: TGCGCCAGCAGCCAAGATCTTCCGGAGGAGCCCCAGCATTTT.

The chain joins TRBV7-9 to TRBJ1-1; D ambiguous. V was trimmed by 1 base and J by 5 bases, leaving 8 bases between them. This CDR3 has 13 amino acids. Germline lookup yields CDR1 SEHNR and CDR2 FQNEAQ (reference sequence). The CDR3 loop reads CASSLVSGTEAFF. CDR3 nucleotides: TGTGCCAGCAGCTTAGTATCGGGGACTGAAGCTTTCTTT.

The V and J genes are TRBV6-5 and TRBJ2-3, with a tentative D call TRBD1 (5 bases). CDR1 is MNHEY, CDR2 SVGAGI, per germline. This CDR3 is 14 amino acids long. Trimming shortened V by 7 bases and J by 4 bases, and 15 bases separated the two germline ends. Written as DNA, the CDR3 is TGTGCCAGCAAAAGGGGCATCGACGCAGATACGCAGTATTTT. Protein: CASKRGIDADTQYF.

The V gene is TRBV28, the J gene TRBJ1-5; 9 bases agree with TRBD1. Losses at the gene ends were 6 bases for V and 6 bases for J; bases not matched to a gene: 15. CDR3 size: 17 residues. CDR1 and CDR2 from the germline V gene are MDHEN and SYDVKM. The CDR3: CASRPAKTGGSGQPQHF. The CDR3 DNA reads TGTGCCAGCAGACCAGCGAAGACAGGGGGTTCCGGTCAGCCCCAGCATTTT.

With respect to this clone: Mismatch with germline at one junction end may stem from a read error. V gene TRBV7-7 combines with J gene TRBJ2-3; 7 bases match TRBD2. This CDR3 is built from 15 residues. In germline, CDR1 is SSHAT, CDR2 FNYEAQ (reference sequence). The CDR3: CASSLDAGGTDTQYF. The CDR3 DNA sequence: TGTGCTAGCAGCTTAGATGCGGGAGGCACAGATACGCAGTATTTT.

The J gene is TRBJ2-7, the V gene TRBV6-1, with 8 bases fitting TRBD2. The CDR3 has 15 residues. The junction had 14 bases not matched to a gene; V was cut back by 9 bases and J by 4 bases. Per germline, CDR1 MNHNS and CDR2 SASEGT. CDR3 sequence: CASSSAPGGPYEQYF. The CDR3 region has the DNA TGTGCCAGTTCGAGTGCTCCGGGAGGGCCTTACGAGCAGTACTTC.